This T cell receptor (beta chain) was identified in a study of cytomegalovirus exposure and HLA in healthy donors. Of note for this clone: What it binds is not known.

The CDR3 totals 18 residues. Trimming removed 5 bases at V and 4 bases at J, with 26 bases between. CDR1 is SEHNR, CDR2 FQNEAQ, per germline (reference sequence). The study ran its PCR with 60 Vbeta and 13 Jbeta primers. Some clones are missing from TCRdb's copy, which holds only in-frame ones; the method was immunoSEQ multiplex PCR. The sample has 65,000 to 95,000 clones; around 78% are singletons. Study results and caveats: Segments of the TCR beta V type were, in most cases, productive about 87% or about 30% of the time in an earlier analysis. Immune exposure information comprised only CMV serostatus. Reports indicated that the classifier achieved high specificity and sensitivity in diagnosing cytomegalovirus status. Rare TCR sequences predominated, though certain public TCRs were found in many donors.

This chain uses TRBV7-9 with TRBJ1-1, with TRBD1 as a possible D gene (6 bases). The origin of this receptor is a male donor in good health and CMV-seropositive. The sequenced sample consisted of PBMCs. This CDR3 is CASSPSTGFKGTSTEAFF. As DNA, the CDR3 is TGTGCCAGCAGCCCATCTACAGGGTTTAAGGGCACCAGCACTGAAGCTTTCTTT.